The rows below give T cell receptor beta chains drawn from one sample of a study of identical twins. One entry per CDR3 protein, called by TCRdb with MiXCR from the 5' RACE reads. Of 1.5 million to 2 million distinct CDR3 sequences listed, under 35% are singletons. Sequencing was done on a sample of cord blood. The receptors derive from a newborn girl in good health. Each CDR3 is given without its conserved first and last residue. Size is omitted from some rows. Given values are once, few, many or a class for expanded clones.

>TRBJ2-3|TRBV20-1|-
SANPRELERMGTQY
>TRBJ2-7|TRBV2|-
ASSGLVFYEQY
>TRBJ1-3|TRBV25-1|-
ASRAGSDGNTIY
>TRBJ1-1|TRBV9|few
ASSVAWGDRTDTEAF
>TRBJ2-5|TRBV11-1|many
ASSHRRQETQY
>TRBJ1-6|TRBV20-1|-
SASLVGSYNSPLH
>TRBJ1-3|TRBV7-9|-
ASRGTGSSGNTIY
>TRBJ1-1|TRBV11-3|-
ASAKNTEAF
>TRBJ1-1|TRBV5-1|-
ASSEGGWVEAF
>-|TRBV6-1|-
ASSPGTSGEITYNEQY
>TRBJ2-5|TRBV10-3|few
ATTEVGGAFRETQY
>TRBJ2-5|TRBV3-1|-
ASSPHGIQETQY
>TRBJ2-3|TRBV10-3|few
AITPTGPKDTQY
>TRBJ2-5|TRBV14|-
ASSQEELYNEQY
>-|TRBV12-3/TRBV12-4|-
ASSSARTQY
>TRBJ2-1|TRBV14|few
ASSLPRTGGGNEQF
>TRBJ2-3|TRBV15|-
ATSSGHNFGDTQY
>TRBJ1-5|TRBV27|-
ASSLSRGNNQPQH
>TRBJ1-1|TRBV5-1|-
ASSQGQIIDTEAF
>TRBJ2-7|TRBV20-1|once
SASPTGDEQY
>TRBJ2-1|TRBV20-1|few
SAPRLAGATYNEQF
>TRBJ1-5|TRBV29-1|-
SVDAGLGQPQH
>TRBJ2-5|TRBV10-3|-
AISPAGGQETQY
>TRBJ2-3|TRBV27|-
ASSLSSWGDTQY
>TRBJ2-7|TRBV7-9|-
ASSLYVLRTGRTYEQY
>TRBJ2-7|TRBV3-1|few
ASSQTGGTQYEQY
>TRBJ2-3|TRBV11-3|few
ASSLGRSATSTDTQY
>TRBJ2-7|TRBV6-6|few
ASSGTGQGSSYEQY
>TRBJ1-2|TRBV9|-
ASSVVSAYGYT
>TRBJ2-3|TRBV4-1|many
ASSQVGVPTDTQY
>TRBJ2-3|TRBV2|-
ASSELRAPRGDTQY
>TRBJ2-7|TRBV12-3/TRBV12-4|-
ACSPTGASYEQY
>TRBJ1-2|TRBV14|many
ASSQEVGHGYT
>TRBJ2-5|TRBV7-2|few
ASSFNAGETQY
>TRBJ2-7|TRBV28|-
ASSPGGTSYNEQY
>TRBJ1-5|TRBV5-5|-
ASSVGGAKSNQPQH
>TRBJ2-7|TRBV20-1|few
SARDLEQVASEQY
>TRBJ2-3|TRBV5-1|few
ASSLGPRGSSTDTQY
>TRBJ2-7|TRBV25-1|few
ASSDVGSYEQY
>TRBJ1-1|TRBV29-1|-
SVETQGNTEAF
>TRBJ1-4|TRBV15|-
ATSRWTENEKLF
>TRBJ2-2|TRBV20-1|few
SARIGGANTGELF